This entry lists 2 T cell receptor beta chains sequenced from one sample in a study of human T cells and chemical hapten exposure. The sample's time point: healthy volunteer bleed at 6 weeks. Unseparated into fractions, whole blood served as the source from which total RNA was extracted. TCRdb ran MiXCR on the RACE reads and lists one entry per CDR3 protein. The repertoire holds around 80,000 distinct CDR3 sequences, under 10% seen once, with 1.5% in the top ten. Sequencing input: whole blood. The receptors shown here come from a male donor in good health. Some clones in this sample may be carry-over from other donors' samples.

The sample holds many counts of this clonotype. The CDR3 loop is CASSSQGYYGYTF. Written as DNA, the CDR3 is TGTGCCAGCAGCTCGCAGGGGTACTATGGCTACACCTTC. This chain joins TRBV14 and TRBJ1-2; TRBD1 is a possible D gene (6 bases). Between the trimmed V and J ends, which lost 5 bases and 3 bases, there was a span of 10 bases. This CDR3 region has 13 residues. Germline assignment: CDR1 SGHDN and CDR2 FVKESK.

In its sample, this clonotype was seen a few times. The V call is TRBV15, the J call TRBJ1-4; unclear D gene. CDR1 and CDR2 from the germline V gene are LNHNV and YYDKDF (reference sequence). This CDR3 has 13 amino acids. Trimming took off 6 bases at V and 4 bases at J, with 9 bases between the two ends. The DNA for the CDR3 is TGTGCCACCAGTCGCGAGCATAATGAAAAACTGTTTTTT. Its translation is CATSREHNEKLFF.